Below, 24 T cell receptor beta chains from the same sample are listed, as sequenced in a study of T-cell reconstitution after alpha-beta-depleted transplantation in children. Using unique molecular identifiers, the investigators prepared the TCRbeta library. One entry per CDR3 protein, called by TCRdb with MiXCR from the PCR reads. Found here are around 300,000 distinct CDR3 sequences, about 9.5% of them singletons; the top ten hold around 7.6%. The input for sequencing was PBMCs, taken before TCRalphabeta/CD19-depleted stem cell transplant. The receptor source for this set is a boy under two years old with acute myeloid leukemia, due to receive a stem cell transplant.

This clonotype was observed a few times. This chain joins TRBV7-9 and TRBJ1-3; a weak D match, TRBD1 (5 bases). Looked up from germline, CDR1 is SEHNR and CDR2 is FQNEAQ (reference sequence). The CDR3 is 15 residues long. Deletions cut 5 bases from V and 4 bases from J, with 15 bases between. CDR3: CASSHPRGAGNTIYF. The CDR3 DNA sequence: TGTGCCAGCAGCCACCCTCGCGGGGCCGGAAACACCATATATTTT.

This clonotype was counted ten times or more. The V and J genes are TRBV7-9 and TRBJ2-7; TRBD1 aligns across 7 bases. The V and J ends lost 5 bases and 2 bases, in that order; junction bases with no gene match: 3. The CDR3 contains 13 residues. Germline V lookup: CDR1 SEHNR, CDR2 FQNEAQ (reference sequence). CDR3 sequence reads: CASSATGAYEQYF. The CDR3 region has the DNA TGTGCCAGCAGCGCAACAGGGGCCTACGAGCAGTACTTC.

The sample holds a few counts of this clonotype. The chain recombines TRBV7-2 with TRBJ2-7, with unresolved D. Germline CDR1 reads SGHTA; CDR2 reads FQGNSA. The length of the CDR3 is 16 residues. V lost 5 bases and J 0 bases, leaving 17 bases between the germline ends. The CDR3 DNA is TGTGCCAGCAGCGCTATGTTGTACGAGAGCTCCTACGAGCAGTACTTC. Protein product: CASSAMLYESSYEQYF.

Note on this clonotype: It may be a read error: a sequence one base away is much more abundant. J is TRBJ2-3 and V is TRBV7-2; tentatively, D is TRBD1 (5 bases). V lost 7 bases and J 3 bases, leaving 20 bases between the germline ends. The CDR3 covers 16 residues. The germline V gene has CDR1 SGHTA and CDR2 FQGNSA. CDR3 nucleotides: TGTGCCAGCACCCCCTTGGGGCGAGTCCGAACAGATACGCAGTATTTT. Its translation is CASTPLGRVRTDTQYF.

This clonotype was counted a few times. The genes are TRBV5-5 and TRBJ2-3, with 7 bases fitting TRBD2. J gave up 1 base and V 3 bases, and 5 bases lay outside the gene matches. This CDR3 is 15 amino acids long. Germline-derived CDR1 and CDR2 are SGHKS and YYEKEE (reference sequence). The CDR3 DNA is TGTGCCAGCAGCTCCCCGGGGGGTGGCACAGATACGCAGTATTTT. Its protein product is CASSSPGGGTDTQYF. The whole variable domain, remainder taken from reference TRBV5-5 and TRBJ2-3, is DAGVTQSPTHLIKTRGQQVTLRCSPISGHKSVSWYQQVLGQGPQFIFQYYEKEERGRGNFPDRFSARQFPNYSSELNVNALLLGDSALYLCASSSPGGGTDTQYFGPGTRLTVL.

In this sample, this clonotype turned up many times. The chain joins TRBV19 to TRBJ2-1; the D gene is possibly TRBD2 (5 bases). The length of the CDR3 is 13 residues. V was trimmed by 4 bases and J by 6 bases, leaving 10 bases between them. Per the germline V gene, CDR1 is LNHDA and CDR2 is SQIVND (reference sequence). The CDR3 nucleotides read TGTGCCAGTAGTACGGGAAACCTCAATGAGCAGTTCTTC. Translating gives CASSTGNLNEQFF. The full variable domain, its missing parts supplied by reference TRBV19 and TRBJ2-1, is DGGITQSPKYLFRKEGQNVTLSCEQNLNHDAMYWYRQDPGQGLRLIYYSQIVNDFQKGDIAEGYSVSREKKESFPLTVTSAQKNPTAFYLCASSTGNLNEQFFGPGTRLTVL.

This clonotype was counted a few times. The V gene is TRBV29-1, the J gene TRBJ1-2; D possibly corresponds to TRBD1 (5 bases). V lost 4 bases and J 8 bases, leaving 20 bases between the germline ends. The CDR3 runs 14 residues. CDR1 is SQVTM and CDR2 is ANQGSEA in the germline V gene. CDR3 loop: CSVVGGGTSGGYTF. In DNA form, the CDR3 reads TGCAGCGTTGTGGGGGGGGGAACCAGCGGCGGCTACACCTTC.

This clonotype was picked up many times. The chain combines TRBV12-3 or TRBV12-4 with TRBJ1-2; D is undetermined. V was cut by 6 bases and J by 4 bases, with 12 bases left in between. This CDR3 contains 13 residues. DNA of the CDR3: TGTGCCAGCAGACGGAGGGATGGCTATGGCTACACCTTC. Its translation is CASRRRDGYGYTF.

The gene calls are TRBV20-1 and TRBJ2-7; D is unresolved. This CDR3 is 10 amino acids long. V shed 4 bases and J shed 3 bases, with 4 bases lying between them. Germline-derived CDR1 and CDR2 are DFQATT and SNEGSKA (reference sequence). The CDR3 here is CSAMGYEQYF. CDR3 nucleotides: TGCAGTGCTATGGGCTACGAGCAGTACTTC.

In regard to this clonotype: A read error may explain this, as a much larger clone is one base away. This sequence joins TRBV11-2 and TRBJ2-5; weak D call: TRBD2 (6 bases). The germline V gene encodes CDR1 SGHAT and CDR2 FQNNGV. Trimming stripped 2 bases from V and 4 bases from J, with 14 bases between. The CDR3 length is 15 residues. This CDR3 is CASSLNDGGLETQYF. CDR3 DNA: TGTGCCAGCAGCTTAAATGATGGGGGGTTAGAGACCCAGTACTTC.

This clonotype was counted at least ten times. V is TRBV6-1 and J is TRBJ2-2; the D gene is possibly TRBD1 (6 bases). V was pared by 6 bases and J by 6 bases, with 11 bases between. In germline, CDR1 is MNHNS, CDR2 SASEGT. The CDR3 extends over 13 amino acids. DNA of the CDR3: TGTGCCAGCAGGAAACAGGGACCCGGGGAGCTGTTTTTT. Translated: CASRKQGPGELFF.

Only a few counts were recorded for this clonotype. The V and J genes are TRBV19 and TRBJ2-1; possible D gene TRBD2, 6 bases. There are 16 residues in the CDR3. The germline CDR1 and CDR2 sequences are LNHDA and SQIVND (reference sequence). Between the trimmed V and J ends, which lost 3 bases and 4 bases, there was a span of 16 bases. The CDR3 DNA reads as TGTGCCAGTAGTATGGTCATCAGCGGGCATTACAATGAGCAGTTCTTC. Translated: CASSMVISGHYNEQFF.

This clonotype was observed many times. At one of its ends the junction is not consistent with the germline gene, which may arise from a read error. The chain has TRBV5-1 and TRBJ2-3; 13 nucleotides line up with TRBD2. This CDR3 comprises 16 residues. Germline CDR1 reads SGHRS; CDR2 reads YFSETQ. The CDR3: CASSLGLAGLTDTQYF. The CDR3 region has the DNA TGTGCCAGCAGCCTGGGACTAGCGGGGCTAACAGATACGCAGTATTTT.

This clonotype was observed many times. The chain's CDR3 is CASSYFVVDGYEQYF. The CDR3 nucleotides are TGTGCCAGCAGTTACTTTGTAGTAGACGGCTACGAGCAGTACTTC. The chain carries TRBV6-5 and TRBJ2-7; no reliable D call. The CDR3 runs to 15 residues. Germline V CDR1 and CDR2: MNHEY, SVGAGI. V was trimmed by 1 base and J by 3 bases, leaving 13 bases between them.

The chain has TRBV6-1 and TRBJ2-3; the D gene could be TRBD1 or TRBD2 (5 bases each). This CDR3 is 14 amino acids long. CDR1 is MNHNS and CDR2 is SASEGT in the germline V gene. Trimming shortened V by 5 bases and J by 4 bases, and 13 bases separated the two germline ends. The CDR3 reads CASSPRDGADTQYF. The CDR3, as DNA: TGTGCCAGCAGTCCCCGGGACGGAGCAGATACGCAGTATTTT.

This clonotype appeared a few times. The chain carries TRBV29-1 and TRBJ2-2; TRBD1 matches at 9 bases. V shed 7 bases and J 7 bases; nucleotides not matched to a gene: 4. The CDR3 sequence is 12 residues long. Germline V lookup: CDR1 SQVTM, CDR2 ANQGSEA. CDR3 sequence: CSGGTGHGELFF. CDR3 sequence (DNA): TGCAGCGGTGGGACAGGGCACGGGGAGCTGTTTTTT.

This clonotype was seen more than once but under ten times. This chain connects TRBV28 to TRBJ2-3, with D perhaps given as TRBD1 or TRBD2 (6 bases each). Per the germline V gene, CDR1 is MDHEN and CDR2 is SYDVKM. Trimming stripped 5 bases from V and 6 bases from J, with 21 bases between. This CDR3 comprises 16 residues. CDR3 sequence: CASSPLLGGGADTQYF. In DNA form, the CDR3 reads TGTGCCAGCAGTCCCCTATTAGGGGGAGGTGCGGATACGCAGTATTTT.

In its sample, this clonotype was seen many times. The chain employs TRBV7-2 and TRBJ2-2, with D unresolved. The V end lost 2 bases, the J end lost 5 bases, and 6 bases lay between the germline ends. Germline assignment: CDR1 SGHTA and CDR2 FQGNSA. The length of the CDR3 is 13 residues. Written as DNA, the CDR3 is TGTGCCAGCAGCTTAAAAGGGACCGGGGAGCTGTTTTTT. It encodes CASSLKGTGELFF.

This clonotype occurred many times. The gene calls are TRBV20-1 and TRBJ2-3; 12 nucleotides line up with TRBD2. Trimming at V came to 2 bases and at J to 7 bases, leaving 4 bases not matched to a gene. The CDR3 is made up of 14 amino acids. CDR1 and CDR2 (germline): DFQATT, SNEGSKA (reference sequence). The CDR3 DNA is TGCAGTGCTAGACCTAGCGGGGGGGAGTATACGCAGTATTTT. Translating it yields CSARPSGGEYTQYF.

This clonotype occurred a few times. The V and J genes are TRBV20-1 and TRBJ2-7; D may be TRBD1 (5 bases). Deletions cut 6 bases from V and 3 bases from J, with 12 bases between. This CDR3 is built from 12 residues. Germline CDR1 DFQATT, CDR2 SNEGSKA (reference sequence). The DNA of the CDR3 is TGCAGTGCCGCGATACAGGACTACGAGCAGTACTTC. Translating it yields CSAAIQDYEQYF.

This clonotype was counted many times. The rearrangement joins TRBV7-2 to TRBJ2-1; TRBD2 might be the D (5 bases). Germline values: CDR1 SGHTA, CDR2 FQGNSA. The V and J ends lost 5 bases and 8 bases respectively, with 19 bases between them. This CDR3 has 15 amino acids. This CDR3 reads CASSPRADSSHEQFF. In DNA, the CDR3 is TGTGCCAGCAGCCCGAGAGCGGACTCGTCCCATGAGCAGTTCTTC.

This clonotype was observed many times. The chain employs TRBV29-1 and TRBJ1-2; 7 nucleotides line up with TRBD1. This CDR3 comprises 15 residues. J gave up 1 base and V 4 bases, and 9 bases lay outside the gene matches. CDR1 is SQVTM, CDR2 ANQGSEA, per germline. The CDR3 region is CSVAPTGDRNYGYTF. The CDR3 nucleotides read TGCAGCGTTGCCCCAACAGGGGACCGTAACTATGGCTACACCTTC.

This clonotype was observed at least ten times. The chain links TRBV9 to TRBJ2-1, with D possibly matching TRBD1 (6 bases). CDR1 and CDR2 (germline): SGDLS, YYNGEE. There are 13 residues in the CDR3. V shed 4 bases and J shed 5 bases, with 10 bases lying between them. The CDR3 spells CASSNRTDNEQFF. CDR3 bases: TGTGCCAGCAGCAACCGGACAGACAATGAGCAGTTCTTC.

This clonotype was found many times. The chain joins TRBV5-1 to TRBJ2-1; D unresolved. V dropped 0 bases and J dropped 1 base, with 8 bases sitting between them. Germline CDR1 reads SGHRS; CDR2 reads YFSETQ. The CDR3 extends over 15 amino acids. The CDR3 nucleotides are TGCGCCAGCAGCTTGGACCAGCAGTCCTACAATGAGCAGTTCTTC. Translating gives CASSLDQQSYNEQFF.